The clone carrying this T cell receptor beta chain turned up a few times. The antigen is unknown. The read ends 3 residues before the CDR3 terminus; that terminus is restored from the germline J gene. This sample is part of a study of T cell clonality in common variable immunodeficiency. General study points: What drives increased CVID clonality needs T cell subpopulation sequencing.

Libraries were prepared by immunoSEQ multiplex PCR; TCRdb keeps only in-frame clonotypes and omits some of them. The data show 35,000 to 55,000 clones, with none appearing a single time. The trim removed 4 bases at V and 5 bases at J, leaving 17 bases unmatched. The CDR3 totals 17 residues. Germline V gene lookup returns CDR1 SGHRS and CDR2 YFSETQ. Blood samples were heparinized, 5 to 8 ml per donor. The specimen was peripheral blood mononuclear cells. The sequence came from a person between 18 and 75 years old in good health. The chain links TRBV5-1 to TRBJ2-5; TRBD1 matches 7 bases. CDR3 bases read: TGCGCCAGCAGCCTATTGACAGGGACGCGGGCGGTGGAGACC. Translated: CASSLLTGTRAVET. The full-length CDR3 reads as CASSLLTGTRAVETQYF.